This TCR beta chain was obtained from a study of blood T cell repertoires in COVID-19. Study as a whole: Acute and convalescent COVID-19 specimens originated in the United States, Italy and Spain. Nucleic acid was either cDNA or gDNA, and it came from T cells, B-cell-depleted T cells, or PBMCs.

This clone was seen only once. CDR1 DFQATT and CDR2 SNEGSKA come from the germline V gene (reference sequence). The V end lost 0 bases, the J end lost 4 bases, and 3 bases lay between the germline ends. The CDR3 is 11 amino acids. Methods used by the authors: Reference gene primers were amplified, and this amplification served to estimate nucleated cell counts. Libraries were prepared by immunoSEQ multiplex PCR; TCRdb keeps only in-frame clonotypes and omits some of them. The D gene and trimming were derived from the DNA, and the V and J assignments and clone size from that table. The table lists 140,000 or so clones, more than 75% of them singletons.

The TCR originated in a woman aged 80 or over with acute or convalescent COVID-19. The sequencing input was peripheral blood. The chain recombines TRBV20-1 with TRBJ2-5; D gene unclear. CDR3 sequence reads: CSARDLETQYF. Here the CDR3 DNA reads TGCAGTGCTAGAGATCTAGAGACCCAGTACTTC.